This T cell receptor beta chain stems from a study of blood T cells in healthy people across ages (dated by TCRdb to about 2015). At the level of the whole study: In model experiments, template switching captured roughly one uniquely barcoded TCR beta cDNA molecule for every two T cells. The study measured age-related changes in TCR beta repertoire diversity using deep sequencing normalized with unique cDNA molecular identifiers. The donors were divided into four age groups: young (average around 17 years), middle-aged (almost 40), aged (approximately 59) and long-lived (around 80). To avoid experimental bias, donors of different ages were spread randomly across the sequencing lanes. The study analyzed two additional independent replicas of 1 million unique cDNA reads from the same blood draw for two donors, one aged 18 to 30 and one aged 80 or older. Summary of the overall study and its limitations: Donor CMV infection status was unknown, potentially confounding age-related changes in expanded clonotypes. Observed TCR beta diversity correlated strongly with the percentage of naive T cells measured by flow cytometry. Observed TCR beta diversity per million T cells fell roughly linearly with age, and a significant reduction was already apparent by age around 44. Conclusive comparison of naive and antigen-experienced compartments was prevented by the profiling of bulk unsorted PBMCs. Estimates of total diversity based on one million sequenced T cells were regarded as lower bounds and as underestimates. Compared with the aged group, the long-lived group had more naive CD4+ T cells, fewer expanded clones and increased TCR diversity, a pattern suggesting age selection.

The library was built by means of 5' RACE. Sequenced on an Illumina HiSeq 2500. A second PCR of about 7 to 12 cycles was performed with a sample-barcoded 5' primer and a J-beta primer mix. A template-switch 5' adaptor carrying 12 random nucleotides introduced a unique molecular identifier onto each TCR beta cDNA molecule. At least 2.5 million CDR3-containing paired-end reads were obtained from each sample. All of the RNA was converted into first-strand cDNA using the Mint cDNA synthesis kit, with a TRBC-specific oligonucleotide serving as the primer. All cDNA was treated with uracil-DNA glycosylase and then went through a first 18-cycle PCR with the universal primers M1SS and BC2_uni_R. The study's own analysis went as follows. Each sample was normalized by randomly selecting 1 million high-quality reads, each carrying a distinct molecular identifier. Reads with shared molecular identifiers were discarded instead of being binned into consensus sequences. MiTCR, run with a Q25 quality threshold and the strictest error-elimination algorithm, handled CDR3 identification, clonotype clustering and error correction. A nonparametric unseen species model with Euler transformation was used to estimate a lower bound on total TCR beta diversity. TCRdb's own reprocessing of the public reads used fastp at Q25 and MiXCR and kept productive beta chains. CDR3 protein sequences are deduplicated, and each keeps its most common genes and DNA. The V and J calls follow TCRdb's processing rather than the paper's. The sample includes some 920,000 distinct CDR3 sequences, with about 51% observed a single time. Over 20% of the sample belongs to the ten largest clones.

This clonotype was seen a few times. This clone's antigen is unknown. No much larger clone exists at a distance of one base, and base qualities are not known. Systemically healthy Caucasian individuals from Russia, about 38 in total and aged about 6 to 95 years, were included as donors. About 10 milliliters of peripheral blood were collected from each donor into EDTA-treated Vacutainer tubes. Ficoll-Paque density-gradient centrifugation was used to isolate PBMCs, with at least 6.5 million per sample. Trizol reagent was used to extract total RNA from the PBMCs, yielding at least 5 micrograms per sample. For every donor, flow cytometry on a PBMC aliquot measured the percentage of naive CD45RAhigh/CD27high T cells. CDR1 and CDR2, per the germline V gene, are SGHTA and FQGNSA. Trimming at the junction amounts to 2 bases on V and 6 bases on J, and the germline ends lie 15 bases apart. The CDR3 measures 15 amino acids from cysteine to phenylalanine. The only DNA kept is the CDR3, 45 bases in frame from the first base.

The sequence was collected from a woman aged 60-75 years in good health. Sequencing used blood. Here the chain combines TRBV7-2 and TRBJ2-3; possibly the D gene is TRBD2, per 6 matching bases. Here is the DNA: TGTGCCAGCAGCTTAACGGGCCGGGAGCACGATACGCAGTATTTT. This sequence encodes CASSLTGREHDTQYF.